The 21 T cell receptor beta chains below all came from one sample that was sequenced in a study of CD8+ T cells in alopecia areata. This sample's treatment: oral pan-JAK inhibitor, 5-10 mg twice daily. Once RNA had been extracted, it was reverse transcribed into cDNA to act as the sequencing template. Method: immunoSEQ multiplex PCR; TCRdb's copy keeps in-frame clones and lacks some. The sample consists of fewer than 250,000 clones, 50% to 60% of them appearing once. Specimen: CD4+ T cells sorted from blood, collected at week 4, from a patient treated with tofacitinib. The receptors stem from a human donor with alopecia areata.

The chain combines TRBV30 with TRBJ1-5; TRBD1 matches 11 bases. Germline CDR1 is GTSNPN and CDR2 is SVGIG (reference sequence). The CDR3 extends over 15 amino acids. J lost 7 bases, V lost 2 bases, and 7 bases had no gene match. CDR3 coding DNA: TGTGCCTGGAGTCCCCGGACAGGGGGCGAACAGCCCCAGCATTTT. Its protein is CAWSPRTGGEQPQHF. The full variable domain, in which reference TRBV30 and TRBJ1-5 provide the parts outside the CDR3, is SQTIHQWPATLVQPVGSPLSLECTVEGTSNPNLYWYRQAAGRGLQLLFYSVGIGQISSEVPQNLSASRPQDRQFILSSKKLLLSDSGFYLCAWSPRTGGEQPQHFGDGTRLSIL.

The V call is TRBV5-6, the J call TRBJ2-1, with TRBD1 matching over 9 bases. Germline-derived CDR1 and CDR2 are SGHDT and YYEEEE. The J segment lost 15 bases and the V segment lost 4 bases, leaving 17 bases of the junction unmatched. The CDR3 consists of 15 residues. CDR3 sequence: CASSPGQGRLVTWFF. In DNA, the CDR3 is TGTGCCAGCAGCCCGGGACAGGGACGACTTGTAACTTGGTTCTTC. The variable domain in full, with the rest retrieved from reference TRBV5-6 and TRBJ2-1, is DAGVTQSPTHLIKTRGQQVTLRCSPKSGHDTVSWYQQALGQGPQFIFQYYEEEERQRGNFPDRFSGHQFPNYSSELNVNALLLGDSALYLCASSPGQGRLVTWFFGPGTRLTVL.

The chain joins TRBV19 to TRBJ1-2; D call uncertain. Germline loops: CDR1 LNHDA, CDR2 SQIVND (reference sequence). V lost 7 bases, J lost 8 bases, and 11 bases lay in between. The CDR3 is 11 residues long. Here the CDR3 DNA reads TGTGCCAGTACAGCCTTCGGGGGCTACACCTTC. It is translated as CASTAFGGYTF.

The gene calls are TRBV7-9 and TRBJ2-3; TRBD1 is a possible D gene (5 bases). This CDR3 contains 14 residues. Germline values: CDR1 SEHNR, CDR2 FQNEAQ (reference sequence). Trimming took off 5 bases at V and 4 bases at J, with 13 bases between the two ends. The CDR3 bases are TGTGCCAGCAGCCTAGTCCAGGGCGCAGATACGCAGTATTTT. This translates into CASSLVQGADTQYF.

This clone has just one count. The rearrangement uses TRBV7-2 and TRBJ1-2; 7 bases agree with TRBD1. The V gene end was trimmed by 1 base and the J gene end by 5 bases; junction bases not matched to a gene: 7. CDR1 and CDR2 from the germline V gene are SGHTA and FQGNSA. This CDR3 spans 15 amino acids. The CDR3 loop is CASSLVQGDWYGYTF. DNA for the CDR3: TGTGCCAGCAGCTTAGTCCAGGGGGATTGGTATGGCTACACCTTC.

The rearrangement links TRBV27 to TRBJ2-2, with 7 nucleotides matching TRBD1. J was trimmed by 5 bases and V by 6 bases; bases with no gene match: 6. Per germline, CDR1 MNHEY and CDR2 SMNVEV (reference sequence). This CDR3 is built from 14 residues. In DNA, the CDR3 is TGTGCCAGCAGCCCGGGACAGAGTACCGGGGAGCTGTTTTTT. Amino acids: CASSPGQSTGELFF.

The CDR3 loop reads CASSEGDRGSNQPQHF. The CDR3 DNA sequence: TGTGCCAGCAGTGAGGGGGACAGGGGATCCAATCAGCCCCAGCATTTT. The chain employs TRBV6-1 and TRBJ1-5; 10 positions match TRBD1. Germline loops: CDR1 MNHNS, CDR2 SASEGT. The CDR3 is made up of 16 amino acids. With V trimmed by 3 bases and J by 3 bases, 5 bases remained unmatched.

The chain couples TRBV11-2 to TRBJ2-5, with 11 bases aligning to TRBD1. With V trimmed by 5 bases and J by 2 bases, 4 bases remained unmatched. CDR1 SGHAT and CDR2 FQNNGV come from the germline V gene. The CDR3 is made up of 15 amino acids. CDR3 amino acids: CASSRTGGRQETQYF. As DNA, the CDR3 is TGTGCCAGCAGCCGGACAGGGGGCCGACAAGAGACCCAGTACTTC.

This clone has just one count. This chain connects TRBV27 to TRBJ1-4; D might be TRBD1 (5 bases). The germline V gene has CDR1 MNHEY and CDR2 SMNVEV (reference sequence). V was pared by 2 bases and J by 9 bases, with 13 bases between. There are 14 residues in the CDR3. CDR3 bases: TGTGCCAGCAGTTTAGGCAGGGAGAGGCAAAAACTGTTTTTT. It codes for CASSLGRERQKLFF.

The rearrangement uses TRBV15 and TRBJ2-3, with 8 nucleotides matching TRBD2. Trimming cost V 0 bases and J 0 bases; bases outside gene matches: 8. The CDR3 is 18 amino acids. Germline loops: CDR1 LNHNV, CDR2 YYDKDF (reference sequence). In DNA form, the CDR3 reads TGTGCCACCAGCAGAGATCCCCCCACTAGCGGTAGCACAGATACGCAGTATTTT. It encodes CATSRDPPTSGSTDTQYF. Together with reference TRBV15 and TRBJ2-3, the CDR3 gives the full variable domain: DAMVIQNPRYQVTQFGKPVTLSCSQTLNHNVMYWYQQKSSQAPKLLFHYYDKDFNNEADTPDNFQSRRPNTSFCFLDIRSPGLGDTAMYLCATSRDPPTSGSTDTQYFGPGTRLTVL.

This clone was seen a handful of times. The chain recombines TRBV19 with TRBJ1-5, with D unresolved. Looked up from germline, CDR1 is LNHDA and CDR2 is SQIVND (reference sequence). V lost 3 bases to trimming and J lost 2 bases, with 14 bases between them. The CDR3 has 16 residues. As DNA, the CDR3 is TGTGCCAGTAGTATTGTACCGGTATTGGGCAATCAGCCCCAGCATTTT. Translation gives CASSIVPVLGNQPQHF.

V and J are TRBV7-9 and TRBJ2-2, with 9 bases identical to TRBD1. Germline V gene lookup returns CDR1 SEHNR and CDR2 FQNEAQ (reference sequence). The V and J ends lost 0 bases and 7 bases, in that order; junction bases with no gene match: 6. The CDR3 totals 16 residues. CDR3 bases: TGTGCCAGCAGCTTAGCTACAGGGGGCTACTTCGGGGAGCTGTTTTTT. As protein: CASSLATGGYFGELFF.

In its sample, this clone was seen a few times. V is TRBV9 and J is TRBJ1-2; 11 bases map to TRBD1. Trimming at V came to 4 bases and at J to 6 bases, leaving 2 bases not matched to a gene. This CDR3 comprises 13 residues. The germline gives CDR1 SGDLS, CDR2 YYNGEE. CDR3 bases: TGTGCCAGCAGCCGGGACAGGGGGAATGGCTACACCTTC. The encoded protein is CASSRDRGNGYTF.

The chain uses TRBV18 and TRBJ2-7; D is undetermined. Trimming left V 3 bases short and J 4 bases short, with 7 bases between. The CDR3 totals 12 residues. Germline V gene data show CDR1 as KGHSH and CDR2 as LQKENI. The CDR3 bases are TGTGCCAGCTCACCTTCGTTGTACGAGCAGTACTTC. It translates to CASSPSLYEQYF.

This chain uses TRBV29-1 with TRBJ2-2; TRBD1 matches 9 bases. Unmatched junction bases numbered 7, after V lost 7 bases and J lost 4 bases. Germline CDR1 is SQVTM and CDR2 is ANQGSEA. The CDR3 extends over 14 amino acids. CDR3 protein: CSAGQGTGTGELFF. CDR3 bases: TGCAGCGCCGGACAGGGGACGGGCACCGGGGAGCTGTTTTTT.

This chain links TRBV27 with TRBJ2-4, with TRBD2 matching over 8 bases. Germline V gives CDR1 MNHEY, CDR2 SMNVEV (reference sequence). V dropped 6 bases and J dropped 0; count of bases not matched to a gene: 10. CDR3 size: 17 residues. Written as DNA, the CDR3 is TGTGCCAGCAGCTGGGACGGGGGGGGATTAGCCAAAAACATTCAGTACTTC. Protein: CASSWDGGGLAKNIQYF.

This clone was found a few times. The rearrangement joins TRBV5-5 to TRBJ1-1; D uncertain. Per the germline V gene, CDR1 is SGHKS and CDR2 is YYEKEE (reference sequence). The CDR3 loop spans 14 amino acids. The V end lost 4 bases, the J end lost 0 bases, and 10 bases lay between the germline ends. The CDR3 region has the DNA TGTGCCAGCAGCCCGGGGTTCTTGAACACTGAAGCTTTCTTT. Its protein is CASSPGFLNTEAFF.

This rearrangement joins TRBV19 to TRBJ2-1, with D possibly called TRBD1 or TRBD2 (6 bases each). From germline, CDR1 is LNHDA and CDR2 SQIVND (reference sequence). Trimming took off 5 bases at V and 8 bases at J, with 25 bases between the two ends. The CDR3 has 17 residues. The CDR3 nucleotides are TGTGCCAGTAGTCCACTCCGGGGGCGAAGTTCCAGGCATGAGCAGTTCTTC. Amino acids: CASSPLRGRSSRHEQFF.

The rearrangement joins TRBV30 to TRBJ2-7, with D hard to call. Looked up from germline, CDR1 is GTSNPN and CDR2 is SVGIG (reference sequence). V was pared by 3 bases and J by 6 bases, with 9 bases between. This CDR3 is 11 amino acids long. The CDR3 reads CAWRTSGEQYF. The CDR3 DNA follows: TGTGCCTGGAGGACCTCGGGCGAGCAGTACTTC.

CDR3 bases: TGCAGCGTAGAATACGGGACTTCTACCTCCTACAATGAGCAGTTCTTC. Protein: CSVEYGTSTSYNEQFF. The chain is built from TRBV29-1 and TRBJ2-1, with D perhaps TRBD2 (6 bases). The CDR3 length is 16 residues. V was trimmed by 6 bases and J by 0 bases, leaving 18 bases between them. In germline, CDR1 is SQVTM, CDR2 ANQGSEA.

With regard to this clone: Other DNA variants within this sample encode the same CDR3. The CDR3 here is CASSRVNTEAFF. CDR3 in DNA: TGTGCCAGCAGCAGGGTAAACACTGAAGCTTTCTTT. This chain joins TRBV6-5 and TRBJ1-1, with a tentative D call TRBD1 (5 bases). V lost 6 bases and J lost 2, with 7 bases in between. The CDR3 consists of 12 residues. Germline lookup yields CDR1 MNHEY and CDR2 SVGAGI.